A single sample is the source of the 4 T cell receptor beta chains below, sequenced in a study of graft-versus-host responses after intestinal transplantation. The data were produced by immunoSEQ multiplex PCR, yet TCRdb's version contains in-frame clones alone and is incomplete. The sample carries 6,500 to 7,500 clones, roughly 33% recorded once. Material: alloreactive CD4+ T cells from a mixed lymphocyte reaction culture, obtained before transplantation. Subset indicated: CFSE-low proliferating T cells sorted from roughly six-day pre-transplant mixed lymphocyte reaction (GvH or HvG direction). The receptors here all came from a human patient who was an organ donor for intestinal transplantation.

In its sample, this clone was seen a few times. For the CDR3, the DNA is TGTGCCAGCAGCGCCTCCAGGTACTCTGGAAACACCATATATTTT. Protein sequence: CASSASRYSGNTIYF. This chain uses TRBV9 with TRBJ1-3, with D uncertain. This CDR3 contains 15 residues. Trimming shortened V by 3 bases and J by 0 bases, and 10 bases separated the two germline ends. Germline V CDR1 and CDR2: SGDLS, YYNGEE.

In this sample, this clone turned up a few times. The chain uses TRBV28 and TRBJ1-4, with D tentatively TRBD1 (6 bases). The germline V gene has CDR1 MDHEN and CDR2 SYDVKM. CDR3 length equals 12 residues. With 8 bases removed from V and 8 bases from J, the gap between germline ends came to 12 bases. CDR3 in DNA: TGTGCCAGCGGTGTAAGGGGGGAAAAACTGTTTTTT. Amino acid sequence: CASGVRGEKLFF.

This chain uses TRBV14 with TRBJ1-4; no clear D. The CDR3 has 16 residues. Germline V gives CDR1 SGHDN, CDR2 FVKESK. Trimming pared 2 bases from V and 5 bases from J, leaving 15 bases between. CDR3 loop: CASSQRTGRSNEKLFF. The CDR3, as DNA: TGTGCCAGCAGCCAAAGAACGGGGAGGTCAAATGAAAAACTGTTTTTT.

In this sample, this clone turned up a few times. The CDR3 loop is CASSLRANTEAFF. The CDR3 bases are TGTGCCAGCAGCCTCCGAGCGAACACTGAAGCTTTCTTT. This rearrangement joins TRBV11-2 to TRBJ1-1; D unclear. The V end lost 5 bases, the J end lost 1 base, and 8 bases lay between the germline ends. The germline V gene encodes CDR1 SGHAT and CDR2 FQNNGV. The CDR3 extends over 13 amino acids.